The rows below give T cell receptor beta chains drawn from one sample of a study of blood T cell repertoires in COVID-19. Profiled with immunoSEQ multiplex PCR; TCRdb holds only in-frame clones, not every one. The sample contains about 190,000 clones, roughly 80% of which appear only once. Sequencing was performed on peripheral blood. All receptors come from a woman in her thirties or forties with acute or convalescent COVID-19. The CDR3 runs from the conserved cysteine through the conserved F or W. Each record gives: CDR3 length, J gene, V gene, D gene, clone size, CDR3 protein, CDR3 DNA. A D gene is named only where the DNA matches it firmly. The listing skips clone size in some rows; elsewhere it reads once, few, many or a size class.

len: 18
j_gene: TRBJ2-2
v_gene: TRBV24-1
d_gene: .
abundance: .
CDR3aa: CATSAMGLQLANTGELFF
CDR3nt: TGTGCCACCAGTGCCATGGGACTCCAGCTTGCGAACACCGGGGAGCTGTTTTTT

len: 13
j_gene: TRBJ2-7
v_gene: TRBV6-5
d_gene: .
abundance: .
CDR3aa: CASMVEGGYEQYF
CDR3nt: TGTGCCAGCATGGTTGAGGGCGGCTACGAGCAGTACTTC

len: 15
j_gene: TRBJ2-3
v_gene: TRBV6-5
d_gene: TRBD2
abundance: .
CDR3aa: CASGRRGGVTDTQYF
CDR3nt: TGTGCCAGCGGGCGAAGGGGAGGGGTTACAGATACGCAGTATTTT

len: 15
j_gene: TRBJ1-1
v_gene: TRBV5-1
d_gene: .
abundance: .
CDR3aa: CASSRGAGMNTEAFF
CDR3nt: TGCGCCAGCAGCCGGGGGGCGGGTATGAACACTGAAGCTTTCTTT

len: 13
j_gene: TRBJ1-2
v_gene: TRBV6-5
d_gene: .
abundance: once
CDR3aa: CASSYSAESGYTF
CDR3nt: TGTGCCAGCAGTTACTCGGCGGAGTCAGGCTACACCTTC

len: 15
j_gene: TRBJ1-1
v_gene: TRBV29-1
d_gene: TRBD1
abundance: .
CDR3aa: CSAGTGGGLRTEAFF
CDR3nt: TGCAGCGCCGGGACAGGGGGGGGTTTAAGGACTGAAGCTTTCTTT

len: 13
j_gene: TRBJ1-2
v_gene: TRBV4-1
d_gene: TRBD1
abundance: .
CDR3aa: CATTKDRGYGYTF
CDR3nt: TGCGCCACCACCAAGGACAGGGGGTATGGCTACACCTTC

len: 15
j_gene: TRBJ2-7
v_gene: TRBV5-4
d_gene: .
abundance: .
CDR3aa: CASSYGGTFSYEQYF
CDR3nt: TGTGCCAGCAGCTATGGTGGGACTTTTTCCTACGAGCAGTACTTC

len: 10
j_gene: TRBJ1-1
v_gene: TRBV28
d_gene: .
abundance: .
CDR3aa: CASRRGGAFF
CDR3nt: TGTGCCAGCAGGAGGGGGGGAGCTTTCTTT

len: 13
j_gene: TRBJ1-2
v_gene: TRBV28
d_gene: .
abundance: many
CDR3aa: CASSLGALYGYTF
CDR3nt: TGTGCCAGCAGTTTAGGAGCACTATATGGCTACACCTTC

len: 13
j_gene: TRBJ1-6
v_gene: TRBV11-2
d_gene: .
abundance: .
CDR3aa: CASSPGPNSPLHF
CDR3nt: TGTGCCAGCAGCCCAGGGCCTAATTCACCCCTCCACTTT

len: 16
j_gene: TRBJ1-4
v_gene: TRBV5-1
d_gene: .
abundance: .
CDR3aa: CASSSGDRAYNEKLFF
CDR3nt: TGCGCCAGCAGCTCGGGGGATCGGGCGTATAATGAAAAACTGTTTTTT

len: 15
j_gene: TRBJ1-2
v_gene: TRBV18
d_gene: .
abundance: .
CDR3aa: CASSPVGGENYGYTF
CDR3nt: TGTGCCAGCTCCCCCGTAGGAGGGGAGAACTATGGCTACACCTTC

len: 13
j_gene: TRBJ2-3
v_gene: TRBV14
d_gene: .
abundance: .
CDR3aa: CASSQGILDTQYF
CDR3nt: TGTGCCAGCAGCCAAGGTATATTGGATACGCAGTATTTT

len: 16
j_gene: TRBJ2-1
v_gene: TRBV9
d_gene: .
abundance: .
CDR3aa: CASSVGGGVTYNEQFF
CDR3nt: TGTGCCAGCAGCGTAGGAGGAGGTGTTACCTACAATGAGCAGTTCTTC

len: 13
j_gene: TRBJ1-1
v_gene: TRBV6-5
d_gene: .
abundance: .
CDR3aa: CASSTQTNTEAFF
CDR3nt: TGTGCCAGCAGTACACAGACGAACACTGAAGCTTTCTTT

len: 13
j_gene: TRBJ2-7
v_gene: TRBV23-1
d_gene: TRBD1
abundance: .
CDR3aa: CASSGDRAYEQYF
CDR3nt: TGCGCCAGCAGTGGGGACAGGGCTTACGAGCAGTACTTC

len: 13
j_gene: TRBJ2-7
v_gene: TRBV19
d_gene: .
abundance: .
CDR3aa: CASSIGTTYEQYF
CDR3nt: TGTGCCAGTAGTATTGGGACAACCTACGAGCAGTACTTC

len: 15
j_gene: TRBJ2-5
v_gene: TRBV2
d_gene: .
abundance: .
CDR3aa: CASSEGGVSGETQYF
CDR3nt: TGTGCCAGCAGTGAAGGGGGAGTCTCAGGAGAGACCCAGTACTTC

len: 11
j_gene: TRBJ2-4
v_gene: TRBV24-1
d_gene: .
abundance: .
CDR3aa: CATSDNRQVDF
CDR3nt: TGTGCCACCAGTGACAACCGACAGGTGGACTTC

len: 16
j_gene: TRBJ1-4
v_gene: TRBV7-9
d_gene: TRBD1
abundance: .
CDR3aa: CASSPPGQGPDEKLFF
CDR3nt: TGTGCCAGCAGCCCCCCGGGACAGGGGCCTGACGAAAAACTGTTTTTT

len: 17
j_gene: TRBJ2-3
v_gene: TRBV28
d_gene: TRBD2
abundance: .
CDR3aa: CASSQAGGPSGTDTQYF
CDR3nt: TGTGCCAGCAGTCAAGCGGGAGGGCCTTCAGGCACAGATACGCAGTATTTT

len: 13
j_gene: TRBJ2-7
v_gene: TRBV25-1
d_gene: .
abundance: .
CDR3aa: CASSAAMGGEQYF
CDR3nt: TGTGCCAGCAGTGCCGCGATGGGAGGAGAGCAGTACTTC

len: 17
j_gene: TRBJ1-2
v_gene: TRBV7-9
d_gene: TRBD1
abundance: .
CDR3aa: CASSPRIQGDLNYGYTF
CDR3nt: TGTGCCAGCAGCCCTAGAATCCAGGGGGACCTTAACTATGGCTACACCTTC

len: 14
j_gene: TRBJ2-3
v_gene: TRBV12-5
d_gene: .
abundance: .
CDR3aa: CASGFGGQGDTQYF
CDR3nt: TGTGCTAGTGGTTTCGGCGGTCAGGGAGATACGCAGTATTTT